The 30 T cell receptor beta chains given below trace back to one sample, sequenced in a study of CD8+ T cells in alopecia areata. RNA extraction and reverse transcription yielded cDNA as sequencing template. Generated by immunoSEQ multiplex PCR, the TCRdb table keeps only in-frame clones and is missing some. In the table there are around 300,000 clones, around three fifths of which are singletons. The treatment was: oral pan-JAK inhibitor, 5-10 mg twice daily. This material consisted of CD4+ T cells sorted from blood, taken at approximately week 52, from a patient treated with tofacitinib. The receptors were sampled from a human donor with alopecia areata.

The chain couples TRBV5-1 to TRBJ2-1; 10 bases line up with TRBD1. From germline, CDR1 is SGHRS and CDR2 YFSETQ. This CDR3 spans 18 amino acids. Unmatched junction bases numbered 17, after V lost 4 bases and J lost 7 bases. The CDR3 sequence: CASSLRDRGFFGGNEQFF. The CDR3 DNA sequence: TGCGCCAGCAGCCTCCGGGACAGGGGATTTTTTGGAGGAAATGAGCAGTTCTTC.

This clone came up many times. The V gene is TRBV19, the J gene TRBJ2-5; D uncertain. From germline, CDR1 is LNHDA and CDR2 SQIVND (reference sequence). This CDR3 has 12 amino acids. The V end was cut by 3 bases, the J end by 4 bases, with 6 bases between. This CDR3 is CASSIIGETQYF. CDR3 sequence (DNA): TGTGCCAGTAGTATTATCGGAGAGACCCAGTACTTC.

This rearrangement joins TRBV6-1 to TRBJ1-2; tentative D call: TRBD1 (5 bases). The germline V and J ends were trimmed by 7 bases and 3 bases, with 12 bases remaining between them. This CDR3 contains 13 residues. CDR1 and CDR2 (germline): MNHNS, SASEGT. CDR3 loop: CASTPGLDYGYTF. In DNA, the CDR3 is TGTGCCAGCACCCCGGGGCTAGACTATGGCTACACCTTC.

The V call is TRBV9, the J call TRBJ2-2, with 11 nucleotides matching TRBD1. Unmatched junction bases numbered 4, after V lost 2 bases and J lost 7 bases. This CDR3 has 15 residues. CDR1 SGDLS and CDR2 YYNGEE come from the germline V gene. CDR3 in DNA: TGTGCCAGCAGCGTTAGGACAGGGGGCCTCGGGGAGCTGTTTTTT. Protein product: CASSVRTGGLGELFF. Full variable domain (missing parts from reference TRBV9 and TRBJ2-2): DSGVTQTPKHLITATGQRVTLRCSPRSGDLSVYWYQQSLDQGLQFLIQYYNGEERAKGNILERFSAQQFPDLHSELNLSSLELGDSALYFCASSVRTGGLGELFFGEGSRLTVL.

This clone was observed a handful of times. This sequence joins TRBV6-5 and TRBJ2-3; D is unresolved. The ends were cut back, 6 bases at V and 4 bases at J, with 14 bases in the middle. The germline V gene has CDR1 MNHEY and CDR2 SVGAGI. CDR3 size: 14 residues. CDR3 sequence reads: CASSYSPPPDTQYF. The CDR3 bases are TGTGCCAGCAGCTACAGCCCGCCTCCAGATACGCAGTATTTT.

The chain is built from TRBV5-1 and TRBJ2-5; 8 positions agree with TRBD1. Trimming removed 5 bases from V and 4 bases from J; junction bases left unmatched: 7. CDR3 length: 14 residues. CDR1 is SGHRS, CDR2 YFSETQ, per germline. The CDR3: CASRTGVERETQYF. In DNA, the CDR3 is TGCGCCAGCAGGACAGGGGTGGAGAGAGAGACCCAGTACTTC.

This rearrangement joins TRBV7-9 to TRBJ1-4; D unresolved. Germline assignment: CDR1 SEHNR and CDR2 FQNEAQ (reference sequence). The CDR3 spans 15 residues. Trimming left V 0 bases short and J 5 bases short, with 10 bases between. The CDR3 loop is CASSLARQKNEKLFF. CDR3 DNA sequence: TGTGCCAGCAGCTTAGCTCGTCAGAAAAATGAAAAACTGTTTTTT.

This sequence joins TRBV4-1 and TRBJ2-5; 10 bases are a match to TRBD2. Germline trimming cut 3 bases from V and 3 bases from J; bases unmatched to any gene: 1. Germline loops: CDR1 MGHRA, CDR2 YSYEKL. The CDR3 has 14 residues. CDR3 region: CASSHGLAEETQYF. CDR3 nucleotides: TGCGCCAGCAGCCACGGACTAGCGGAAGAGACCCAGTACTTC.

This chain links TRBV7-9 with TRBJ2-7; TRBD1 aligns across 8 bases. The V gene end was trimmed by 5 bases and the J gene end by 3 bases; junction bases not matched to a gene: 0. This CDR3 contains 12 residues. Germline V gives CDR1 SEHNR, CDR2 FQNEAQ (reference sequence). CDR3 nucleotides: TGTGCCAGCAGCGACAGGGGCTACGAGCAGTACTTC. Translating gives CASSDRGYEQYF.

This clone was found a few times. The rearrangement links TRBV5-5 to TRBJ1-1; D is perhaps TRBD1 (5 bases). The germline V gene encodes CDR1 SGHKS and CDR2 YYEKEE (reference sequence). V was clipped by 4 bases and J by 5 bases, with 12 bases between them. The CDR3 is made up of 13 amino acids. The CDR3 region is CASSPAGQTEAFF. CDR3 in DNA: TGTGCCAGCAGCCCCGCGGGGCAGACTGAAGCTTTCTTT.

This clone has more than one count but fewer than ten. This rearrangement joins TRBV5-4 to TRBJ2-1, with TRBD2 identical over 8 bases. The CDR3 covers 15 residues. Per germline, CDR1 SGHNT and CDR2 YYREEE (reference sequence). V lost 3 bases to trimming and J lost 6 bases; unmatched junction nucleotides: 8. CDR3 nucleotide sequence: TGTGCCAGCAGCTCCGGGGGGGCCTCTCCCAATGAGCAGTTCTTC. Protein sequence: CASSSGGASPNEQFF.

The CDR3 DNA is TGCAGCGTTGCACAGGGGGCCTCTGGCTACACCTTC. Encoded protein: CSVAQGASGYTF. This chain connects TRBV29-1 to TRBJ1-2, with TRBD1 identical over 9 bases. CDR1 is SQVTM and CDR2 is ANQGSEA in the germline V gene. Unmatched junction bases numbered 4, after V lost 4 bases and J lost 7 bases. CDR3 length equals 12 residues.

For the CDR3, the DNA is TGTGCCAGCAGCTTGTCGACCGGGGCCAACGTCCTGACTTTC. It encodes CASSLSTGANVLTF. V is TRBV5-6 and J is TRBJ2-6; D unresolved. CDR1 and CDR2 from the germline V gene are SGHDT and YYEEEE. V lost 1 base and J 4 bases, leaving 6 bases between the germline ends. CDR3 size: 14 residues.

The CDR3 DNA reads as TGTGCCAGCACCCGAGACAGCTTAGCCAAAAACATTCAGTACTTC. It yields the protein CASTRDSLAKNIQYF. The J gene is TRBJ2-4, the V gene TRBV2, with D tentatively TRBD1 (5 bases). Germline loops: CDR1 SNHLY, CDR2 FYNNEI. Trimming took 7 bases from V and 0 from J, leaving 13 bases between them. The CDR3 consists of 15 residues.

The rearrangement uses TRBV7-9 and TRBJ2-3, with D possibly TRBD2 on 5 matching bases. V dropped 3 bases and J dropped 5 bases, with 6 bases sitting between them. The CDR3 is made up of 12 amino acids. CDR1 SEHNR and CDR2 FQNEAQ come from the germline V gene (reference sequence). The CDR3 DNA sequence: TGTGCCAGCAGCTTTGCGGGAGATACGCAGTATTTT. Protein product: CASSFAGDTQYF.

V usage is TRBV9 and J usage is TRBJ1-2; 9 bases are a match to TRBD1. CDR1 and CDR2 from the germline V gene are SGDLS and YYNGEE. This CDR3 is built from 14 residues. V dropped 2 bases and J dropped 8; count of bases not matched to a gene: 7. CDR3 bases: TGTGCCAGCAGCGTGGGACAGGGTGTAGAGGGCTACACCTTC. Its translation is CASSVGQGVEGYTF.

This chain uses TRBV27 with TRBJ2-7; weak D call: TRBD1 (6 bases). The CDR3 runs 16 residues. V gave up 3 bases and J gave up 0 bases, with 15 bases separating them. Germline CDR1 MNHEY, CDR2 SMNVEV (reference sequence). The CDR3 bases are TGTGCCAGCAGTTTTCGAGGACAGTATCACTCCTACGAGCAGTACTTC. Its translation: CASSFRGQYHSYEQYF.

This rearrangement joins TRBV5-6 to TRBJ2-7; D is undetermined. In germline, CDR1 is SGHDT, CDR2 YYEEEE. Trimming removed 1 base at V and 6 bases at J, with 5 bases between. The CDR3 is made up of 11 amino acids. CDR3 in DNA: TGTGCCAGCAGCTTGCGAAGCGAGCAGTACTTC. It specifies CASSLRSEQYF. The full variable domain, completed using reference TRBV5-6 and TRBJ2-7, is DAGVTQSPTHLIKTRGQQVTLRCSPKSGHDTVSWYQQALGQGPQFIFQYYEEEERQRGNFPDRFSGHQFPNYSSELNVNALLLGDSALYLCASSLRSEQYFGPGTRLTVT.

The chain uses TRBV4-1 and TRBJ2-7; D unresolved. Germline V gene sequence: CDR1 MGHRA, CDR2 YSYEKL. Trimming removed 0 bases from V and 2 bases from J, with 8 bases in between. The CDR3 loop spans 14 amino acids. The CDR3 is CASSQEPVPYEQYF. The CDR3 DNA is TGCGCCAGCAGCCAAGAACCCGTCCCCTACGAGCAGTACTTC.

The chain uses TRBV5-6 and TRBJ2-2, with D unresolved. The CDR3 has 13 residues. Germline V gives CDR1 SGHDT, CDR2 YYEEEE. Trimming took 5 bases from V and 0 from J, leaving 5 bases between them. The CDR3 here is CASRNANTGELFF. As DNA, the CDR3 is TGTGCCAGCAGAAACGCGAACACCGGGGAGCTGTTTTTT. The entire variable domain, with the rest obtained from reference TRBV5-6 and TRBJ2-2, is as follows: DAGVTQSPTHLIKTRGQQVTLRCSPKSGHDTVSWYQQALGQGPQFIFQYYEEEERQRGNFPDRFSGHQFPNYSSELNVNALLLGDSALYLCASRNANTGELFFGEGSRLTVL.

This chain uses TRBV4-2 with TRBJ1-2, with D perhaps matching TRBD1 (5 bases). Between the trimmed V and J ends, which lost 1 base and 3 bases, there was a span of 6 bases. Germline CDR1 is LGHNA and CDR2 is YNFKEQ. This CDR3 has 13 amino acids. CDR3 nucleotides: TGTGCCAGCAGCCAAGGACAGTACTATGGCTACACCTTC. This sequence encodes CASSQGQYYGYTF.

This chain uses TRBV7-9 with TRBJ2-5; tentative D call: TRBD2 (6 bases). Trimming cost V 0 bases and J 11 bases, with 13 bases left between them. Germline loops: CDR1 SEHNR, CDR2 FQNEAQ (reference sequence). The length of the CDR3 is 13 residues. As DNA, the CDR3 is TGTGCCAGCAGCTTAGCACCCCTGGAGGGTCAGTACTTC. It is translated as CASSLAPLEGQYF. The full variable domain, its missing parts supplied by reference TRBV7-9 and TRBJ2-5, is DTGVSQNPRHKITKRGQNVTFRCDPISEHNRLYWYRQTLGQGPEFLTYFQNEAQLEKSRLLSDRFSAERPKGSFSTLEIQRTEQGDSAMYLCASSLAPLEGQYFGPGTRLLVL.

In this sample, this clone turned up once. The sample carries other DNA sequences with the same CDR3. This chain uses TRBV7-2 with TRBJ2-7, with a weak D call TRBD1 (6 bases). The V gene's germline CDR1 is SGHTA and CDR2 FQGNSA. The CDR3 has 11 residues. Trimming left V 6 bases short and J 5 bases short, with 8 bases between. The CDR3 loop reads CASRTGNEQYF. CDR3 DNA sequence: TGTGCCAGCAGGACAGGCAACGAGCAGTACTTC. Full variable domain (outside the CDR3, taken from reference TRBV7-2 and TRBJ2-7): GAGVSQSPSNKVTEKGKDVELRCDPISGHTALYWYRQSLGQGLEFLIYFQGNSAPDKSGLPSDRFSAERTGGSVSTLTIQRTQQEDSAVYLCASRTGNEQYFGPGTRLTVT.

This clone was detected a few times. Other DNA variants within this sample encode the same CDR3. The chain combines TRBV9 with TRBJ2-3; D gene unclear. Trimming stripped 0 bases from V and 0 bases from J, with 8 bases between. The germline CDR1 and CDR2 sequences are SGDLS and YYNGEE. The CDR3 has 15 amino acids. The chain's CDR3 is CASSVVGWSTDTQYF. The CDR3 DNA sequence: TGTGCCAGCAGCGTAGTCGGTTGGAGCACAGATACGCAGTATTTT.

This clone showed up just once. The chain joins TRBV5-6 to TRBJ1-5; D gene unclear. Deletions cut 0 bases from V and 6 bases from J, with 10 bases between. This CDR3 has 14 residues. CDR1 and CDR2 from the germline V gene are SGHDT and YYEEEE. CDR3 DNA sequence: TGTGCCAGCAGCTTGGGGGCGGGTTTTCAGCCCCAGCATTTT. It yields the protein CASSLGAGFQPQHF.

The chain has TRBV6-6 and TRBJ1-2; D remains unclear. CDR1 is MNHNY, CDR2 SVGAGI, per germline (reference sequence). Trimming pared 2 bases from V and 8 bases from J, leaving 12 bases between. CDR3 length: 13 residues. As DNA, the CDR3 is TGTGCCAGCAGTTACCGTGAAAACTCCGGCTACACCTTC. Translated: CASSYRENSGYTF.

This chain uses TRBV6-1 with TRBJ2-7; TRBD2 might be the D (6 bases). The V end was cut by 10 bases, the J end by 6 bases, with 19 bases between. Germline CDR1 MNHNS, CDR2 SASEGT. The CDR3 has 13 residues. The CDR3 nucleotides read TGTGCCACCCCGCGGGCCGGGCGGGGCGAGCAGTACTTC. Protein product: CATPRAGRGEQYF.

The rearrangement links TRBV5-4 to TRBJ2-5; TRBD2 is a possible D gene (5 bases). This CDR3 has 18 amino acids. Germline CDR1 reads SGHNT; CDR2 reads YYREEE (reference sequence). V dropped 5 bases and J dropped 2 bases, with 25 bases sitting between them. In DNA form, the CDR3 reads TGTGCCAGCAGTTCCCTTACCCAGGCACCAAGAGGGCAAGAGACCCAGTACTTC. It codes for CASSSLTQAPRGQETQYF.

The rearrangement joins TRBV7-2 to TRBJ2-3; D gene unclear. Germline CDR1 is SGHTA and CDR2 is FQGNSA. Trimming took off 1 base at V and 4 bases at J, with 12 bases between the two ends. This CDR3 has 15 amino acids. This CDR3 reads CASSLVAKFSDTQYF. The CDR3 DNA reads as TGTGCCAGCAGCTTAGTGGCTAAATTCTCAGATACGCAGTATTTT.

This clone was detected only once. At one boundary the junction diverges from the germline segment, which might be a read error. The chain joins TRBV30 to TRBJ1-1; no definite D call. Germline CDR1 and CDR2: GTSNPN and SVGIG (reference sequence). The CDR3 has 12 residues. CDR3 residues: CAWRRFPGIPLF. The CDR3 DNA follows: TGTGCCTGGAGACGCTTTCCCGGGATTCCCTTATTT.